This is a list of T cell receptor beta chains from one sample in a study of T cells in Graves' hyperthyroidism and ophthalmopathy. One entry per CDR3 protein results from TCRdb running MiXCR on the multiplex PCR reads. The table lists a few hundred thousand distinct CDR3 sequences, 14% of them singletons. Input material: blood. Receptor source: a woman in her thirties with Graves' ophthalmopathy. CDR3s include the opening cysteine and the closing phenylalanine or tryptophan. A D gene is named only where the DNA matches it firmly. Expanded clones are given a class, and other clones once, few, many or no size at all.

j_call | clone_size | d_call | v_call | cdr3_aa | cdr3_nt
TRBJ2-3 | many | TRBD2 | TRBV5-8 | CASSVVAGGLSDTQYF | TGTGCCAGCAGCGTCGTAGCGGGGGGCTTGTCAGATACGCAGTATTTT
TRBJ2-1 | - | - | TRBV19 | CASRFPGRGNEQFF | TGTGCCAGTAGGTTCCCGGGGCGGGGCAATGAGCAGTTCTTC
TRBJ2-1 | many | TRBD2 | TRBV3-1 | CASSLGLGSSYNEQFF | TGTGCCAGCAGCCTCGGACTAGGTAGCTCCTACAATGAGCAGTTCTTC
TRBJ2-7 | many | TRBD1 | TRBV18 | CASSLGQGAMGPYEQYF | TGTGCCAGCTCACTCGGACAGGGGGCTATGGGGCCCTACGAGCAGTACTTC
TRBJ2-1 | many | - | TRBV7-2 | CASRSASNEQFF | TGTGCCAGCAGATCCGCCAGCAATGAGCAGTTCTTC
TRBJ1-2 | many | - | TRBV2 | CASSSTTPALYGYTF | TGTGCCAGCAGTTCCACAACCCCGGCTTTGTATGGCTACACCTTC
TRBJ2-7 | many | - | TRBV5-1 | CASSLGTRRRGESYEQYF | TGCGCCAGCAGCTTGGGGACCCGAAGAAGAGGAGAATCCTACGAGCAGTACTTC
TRBJ2-7 | many | TRBD1 | TRBV11-3 | CASLDRGPSYEQYF | TGTGCCAGCCTAGACAGGGGCCCCTCCTACGAGCAGTACTTC
TRBJ1-6 | few | - | TRBV20-1 | CSARPESPLHF | TGCAGTGCTAGGCCCGAATCACCCCTCCACTTT
TRBJ1-1 | few | - | TRBV28 | CASSIHRDGTEAFF | TGTGCCAGCAGTATACACAGGGATGGCACTGAAGCTTTCTTT
TRBJ2-2 | many | - | TRBV24-1 | CATSDSGRSNTGELFF | TGTGCCACCAGTGATTCCGGCAGGTCGAACACCGGGGAGCTGTTTTTT
TRBJ1-5 | many | - | TRBV15 | CATSRKIQDGNQPQHF | TGTGCCACCAGCAGAAAAATTCAGGACGGAAATCAGCCCCAGCATTTT
TRBJ2-7 | many | TRBD1 | TRBV6-1 | CASSKDRAYEQYF | TGTGCCAGCAGTAAGGACAGGGCCTACGAGCAGTACTTC
TRBJ2-7 | many | - | TRBV28 | CASNLQGYEQYF | TGTGCCAGCAATCTACAGGGCTACGAGCAGTACTTC
TRBJ2-2 | many | - | TRBV9 | CASSVAIDTGELFF | TGTGCCAGCAGCGTAGCTATCGACACCGGGGAGCTGTTTTTT
TRBJ1-4 | - | - | TRBV19 | CASTYRTSNEKLFF | TGTGCCAGTACTTACAGAACTTCTAATGAAAAACTGTTTTTT
TRBJ2-1 | - | TRBD2 | TRBV27 | CASQSGGTSNEQFF | TGTGCCAGCCAGAGCGGGGGGACCTCCAATGAGCAGTTCTTC
TRBJ1-1 | many | TRBD1 | TRBV20-1 | CSARRDRTTEAFF | TGCAGTGCTAGAAGGGACAGGACCACTGAAGCTTTCTTT
TRBJ2-3 | many | - | TRBV12-3/TRBV12-4 | CASSSRGDDTQYF | TGTGCCAGCAGTTCCCGCGGGGACGATACGCAGTATTTT
TRBJ2-1 | many | TRBD2 | TRBV7-2 | CASSSSGGSYNEQFF | TGTGCCAGCAGCTCTAGCGGTGGGTCCTACAATGAGCAGTTCTTC
TRBJ2-1 | - | TRBD2 | TRBV24-1 | CATSGIRLGLADYNEQFF | TGTGCCACCAGTGGTATTAGGTTGGGACTAGCGGATTACAATGAGCAGTTCTTC
TRBJ2-5 | many | - | TRBV5-1 | CASTRSAIETQYF | TGCGCCAGCACCCGTTCGGCGATTGAGACCCAGTACTTC
TRBJ2-5 | - | TRBD2 | TRBV27 | CASSLYLAGGQETQYF | TGTGCCAGCAGTTTATACCTAGCGGGGGGGCAAGAGACCCAGTACTTC
TRBJ1-2 | - | - | TRBV7-3 | CASSPTGANYGYTF | TGTGCCAGCAGCCCGACAGGCGCGAACTATGGCTACACCTTC
TRBJ2-7 | many | - | TRBV27 | CASSLNTGAYEQYF | TGTGCCAGCAGTCTAAATACAGGAGCCTACGAGCAGTACTTC
TRBJ2-1 | once | - | TRBV11-2 | CASSSLIENEQFF | TGTGCCAGCAGCTCACTTATTGAGAATGAGCAGTTCTTC
TRBJ2-1 | many | - | TRBV28 | CASSLLSRSSYNEQFF | TGTGCCAGCAGTTTATTATCGCGGAGTTCCTACAATGAGCAGTTCTTC
TRBJ2-3 | many | - | TRBV6-1 | CAMKTASTDTQYF | TGTGCCATGAAGACAGCGAGCACAGATACGCAGTATTTT
TRBJ2-2 | many | TRBD2 | TRBV7-3 | CASSSSPAGGATGELFF | TGTGCCAGCAGCTCCTCACCTGCCGGGGGGGCCACCGGGGAGCTGTTTTTT
TRBJ1-5 | few | - | TRBV4-1 | CASSQDGQGLGQPQHF | TGCGCCAGCAGCCAAGATGGTCAGGGGTTAGGTCAGCCCCAGCATTTT
TRBJ1-3 | - | TRBD1 | TRBV11-1 | CASRPGTAVSGNTIYF | TGTGCCAGCAGACCCGGGACAGCCGTCTCTGGAAACACCATATATTTT
TRBJ1-4 | few | - | TRBV19 | CASSRGTANEKLFF | TGTGCCAGTAGTAGGGGGACGGCTAATGAAAAACTGTTTTTT
TRBJ2-3 | many | TRBD1 | TRBV6-1 | CASRYPPGQTTDTQYF | TGTGCCAGCAGATACCCACCGGGACAGACTACAGATACGCAGTATTTT
TRBJ1-1 | many | - | TRBV30 | CAWTRGTLNTEAFF | TGTGCCTGGACTCGCGGGACATTGAACACTGAAGCTTTCTTT
TRBJ2-4 | many | - | TRBV30 | CAWSGLSVIQYF | TGTGCCTGGAGCGGCCTTTCGGTCATTCAGTACTTC
TRBJ1-5 | - | TRBD1 | TRBV28 | CASSPGTGGTYSNQPQHF | TGTGCCAGCAGTCCCGGGACAGGGGGTACCTATAGCAATCAGCCCCAGCATTTT
TRBJ2-2 | few | TRBD2 | TRBV10-3 | CATYTTSGGIGTGELFF | TGTGCCACCTATACGACTAGCGGGGGAATCGGTACCGGGGAGCTGTTTTTT
TRBJ1-1 | many | - | TRBV5-5 | CASSFGNTEAFF | TGTGCCAGCAGCTTCGGGAACACTGAAGCTTTCTTT
TRBJ2-7 | many | - | TRBV3-1 | CASSQPGTPTYEQYF | TGTGCCAGCAGCCAACCCGGGACGCCGACCTACGAGCAGTACTTC
TRBJ2-5 | - | TRBD2 | TRBV9 | CASSVGASGGETQYF | TGTGCCAGCAGCGTAGGCGCTAGCGGGGGAGAGACCCAGTACTTC
TRBJ1-6 | few | - | TRBV20-1 | CSASRDANSPLHF | TGCAGTGCTTCTCGGGACGCTAATTCACCCCTCCACTTT
TRBJ2-3 | many | TRBD2 | TRBV6-1 | CASRGTKADTQYF | TGTGCCAGCAGGGGGACTAAGGCAGATACGCAGTATTTT
TRBJ2-1 | few | TRBD2 | TRBV7-3 | CASSFSGTSGGDEQFF | TGTGCCAGCAGCTTCTCCGGGACTAGCGGGGGGGATGAGCAGTTCTTC
TRBJ2-1 | many | TRBD1 | TRBV5-6 | CASMNPGQGVENEQFF | TGTGCCAGCATGAACCCCGGACAGGGGGTAGAAAATGAGCAGTTCTTC
TRBJ1-1 | - | - | TRBV7-9 | CASSLRAVNTEAFF | TGTGCCAGCAGCTTAAGGGCGGTGAACACTGAAGCTTTCTTT
TRBJ2-7 | many | TRBD1 | TRBV28 | CASRDRTGDLSEQYF | TGTGCCAGCAGAGATCGGACAGGGGATCTCTCCGAGCAGTACTTC
TRBJ2-3 | - | - | TRBV25-1 | CASSERRGVGTDTQYF | TGTGCCAGCAGTGAACGCCGAGGGGTTGGAACAGATACGCAGTATTTT
TRBJ1-5 | many | TRBD1 | TRBV19 | CASSNQIQFGTGNNQPQHF | TGTGCCAGTAGTAACCAGATCCAATTTGGGACAGGGAACAATCAGCCCCAGCATTTT
TRBJ2-5 | many | TRBD1 | TRBV2 | CASSTDRGLFMDTQYF | TGTGCCAGCAGCACGGACAGGGGGCTTTTCATGGACACCCAGTACTTC
TRBJ2-7 | many | TRBD1 | TRBV5-6 | CASSFGTAYEQYF | TGTGCCAGCAGCTTTGGGACAGCCTACGAGCAGTACTTC
TRBJ2-6 | many | - | TRBV6-1 | CASSPTGSGANVLTF | TGTGCCAGCAGCCCTACAGGGTCCGGGGCCAACGTCCTGACTTTC
TRBJ2-1 | many | - | TRBV7-9 | CASSLVGLEWLNEQFF | TGTGCCAGCAGCTTAGTAGGGTTGGAATGGCTAAATGAGCAGTTCTTC
TRBJ2-3 | many | TRBD2 | TRBV7-9 | CASRSTGASGGYTDTQYF | TGTGCCAGCAGGAGTACGGGAGCTAGCGGGGGATACACAGATACGCAGTATTTT
TRBJ1-1 | - | TRBD1 | TRBV29-1 | CSVYRGNTEAFF | TGCAGCGTGTACAGGGGGAACACTGAAGCTTTCTTT
TRBJ1-1 | few | - | TRBV7-9 | CASSARQTNTEAFF | TGTGCCAGCAGCGCCCGACAGACCAACACTGAAGCTTTCTTT
TRBJ1-5 | few | TRBD1 | TRBV9 | CASSPGTGPGQPQHF | TGTGCCAGCAGCCCGGGGACAGGGCCGGGTCAGCCCCAGCATTTT